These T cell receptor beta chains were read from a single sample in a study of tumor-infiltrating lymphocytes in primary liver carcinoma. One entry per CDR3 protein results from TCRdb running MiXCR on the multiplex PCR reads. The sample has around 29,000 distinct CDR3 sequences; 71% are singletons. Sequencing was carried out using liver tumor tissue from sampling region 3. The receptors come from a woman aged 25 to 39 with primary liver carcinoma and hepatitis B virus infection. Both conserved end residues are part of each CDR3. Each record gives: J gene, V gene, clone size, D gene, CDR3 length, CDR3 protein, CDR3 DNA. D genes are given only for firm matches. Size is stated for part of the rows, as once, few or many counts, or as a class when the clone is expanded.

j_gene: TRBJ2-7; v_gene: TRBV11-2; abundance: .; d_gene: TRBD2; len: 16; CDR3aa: CDSSLVVGLAEEEQYF; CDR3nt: TGTGACAGCAGCTTAGTGGTGGGTCTAGCGGAGGAAGAACAGTACTTC
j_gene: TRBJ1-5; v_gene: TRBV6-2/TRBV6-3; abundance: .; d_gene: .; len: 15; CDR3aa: CASKESRGSNQPQHF; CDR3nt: TGTGCCAGTAAAGAGTCTAGAGGTAGCAATCAGCCCCAGCATTTT
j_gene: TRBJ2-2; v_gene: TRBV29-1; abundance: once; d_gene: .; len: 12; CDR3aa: CGVVAWDGELFF; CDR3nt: TGCGGCGTTGTGGCATGGGACGGGGAACTATTTTTT
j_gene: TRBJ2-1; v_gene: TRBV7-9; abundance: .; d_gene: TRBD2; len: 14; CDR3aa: CASSLYLAGWIQFF; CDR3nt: TGTGCCAGCAGCTTATATCTAGCGGGATGGATTCAGTTCTTC
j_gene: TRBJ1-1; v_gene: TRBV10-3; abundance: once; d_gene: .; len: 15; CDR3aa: CAISTGSALNTEAFF; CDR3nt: TGTGCCATCAGCACCGGGTCAGCGCTGAACACCGAAGCTTTCTTT
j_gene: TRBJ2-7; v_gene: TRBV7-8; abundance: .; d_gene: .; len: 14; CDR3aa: CASSLELVSYEQYF; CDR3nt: TGTGCCAGCAGCTTAGAGCTGGTATCCTACGAGCAGTATTTC
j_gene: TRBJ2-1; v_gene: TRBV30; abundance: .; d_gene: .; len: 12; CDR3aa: CAWNDFYNELFF; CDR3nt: TGCGCCTGGAACGACTTCTACAATGAGCTGTTCTTC
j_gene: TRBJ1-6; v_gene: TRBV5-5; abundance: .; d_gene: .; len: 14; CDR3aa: CASSLDASSSPLHF; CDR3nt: TGTGCCAGCAGCTTGGACGCCAGTAGCTCACCCCTCCACTTT
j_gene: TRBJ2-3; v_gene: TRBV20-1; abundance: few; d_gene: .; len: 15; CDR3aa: CSAVDWPYSTDTQYF; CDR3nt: TGCAGTGCTGTCGACTGGCCTTATAGCACAGATACGCAGTATTTT
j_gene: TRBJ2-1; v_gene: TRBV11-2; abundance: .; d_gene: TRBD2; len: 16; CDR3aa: CASSSSLAGVYNEQFF; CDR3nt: TGCGCCAGCAGCTCCTCTCTAGCGGGAGTGTACAATGAGCAGTTCTTC
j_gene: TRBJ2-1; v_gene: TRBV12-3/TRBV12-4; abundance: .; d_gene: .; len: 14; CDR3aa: CASGLGGTDNEQFF; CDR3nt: TGTGCCAGCGGTTTAGGAGGGACAGACAATGAGCAGTTCTTC
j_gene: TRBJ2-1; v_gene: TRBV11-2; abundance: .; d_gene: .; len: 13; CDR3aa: CASSLVTIDDQFF; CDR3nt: TGTGCCAGCAGTTTAGTGACCATCGATGATCAGTTCTTC
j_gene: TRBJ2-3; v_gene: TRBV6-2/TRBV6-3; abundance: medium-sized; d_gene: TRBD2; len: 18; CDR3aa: CASSPSPPLAGFTDTQYF; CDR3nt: TGTGCCAGCAGTCCCTCACCCCCGCTAGCGGGGTTCACAGATACGCAGTATTTT
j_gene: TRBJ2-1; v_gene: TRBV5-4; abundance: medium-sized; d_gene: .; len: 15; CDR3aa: CASSLDASSYNEQFF; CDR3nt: TGTGCCAGCAGCTTGGATGCCAGCAGCTACAATGAGCAGTTCTTC
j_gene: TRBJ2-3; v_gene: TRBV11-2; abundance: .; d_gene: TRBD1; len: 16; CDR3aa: CASSRRTGMETDTQYF; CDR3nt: TGTGCCAGCAGCCGGAGGACAGGGATGGAGACAGATACGCAGTATTTT
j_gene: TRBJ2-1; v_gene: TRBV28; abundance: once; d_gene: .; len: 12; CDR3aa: CTSSFDRFDQFF; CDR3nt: TGTACCAGCAGTTTTGATAGATTTGATCAGTTCTTC
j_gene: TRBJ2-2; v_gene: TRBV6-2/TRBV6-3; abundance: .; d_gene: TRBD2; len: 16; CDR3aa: CASSGLPSGRNPGELF; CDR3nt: TGTGCCAGCAGTGGTCTCCCTAGCGGGAGAAACCCCGGGGAGCTGTTT
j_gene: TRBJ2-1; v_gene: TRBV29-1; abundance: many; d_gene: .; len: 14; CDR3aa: CSVSRSQGKYEQFF; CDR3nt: TGCAGCGTTTCCCGATCACAGGGAAAATATGAGCAGTTCTTC
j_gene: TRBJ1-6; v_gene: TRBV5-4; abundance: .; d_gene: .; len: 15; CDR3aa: CASIPRAGDNSPLHF; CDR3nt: TGTGCCAGTATCCCAAGGGCAGGGGATAATTCACCCCTCCACTTT
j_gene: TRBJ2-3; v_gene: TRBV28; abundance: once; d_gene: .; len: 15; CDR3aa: CADSHPSGRQDTQYF; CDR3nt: TGTGCCGACAGTCACCCCTCAGGACGGCAAGATACGCAGTATTTT
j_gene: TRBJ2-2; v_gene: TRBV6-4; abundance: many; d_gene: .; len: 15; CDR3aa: CASSDSEGVTGELFF; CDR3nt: TGTGCCAGCAGTGACTCCGAGGGGGTCACCGGGGAGCTGTTTTTT
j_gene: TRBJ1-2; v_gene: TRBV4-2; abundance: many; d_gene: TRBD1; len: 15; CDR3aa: CASSHPIDRVFGYTF; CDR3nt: TGTGCCAGCAGCCACCCGATCGACAGGGTATTTGGCTACACCTTC
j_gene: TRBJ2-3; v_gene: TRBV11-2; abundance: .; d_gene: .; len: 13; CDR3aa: CVSSLDRGDMQYF; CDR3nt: TGTGTCAGCAGTTTAGATCGAGGAGATATGCAGTATTTT
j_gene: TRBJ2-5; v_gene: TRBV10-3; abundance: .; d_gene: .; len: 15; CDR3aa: CATSELATRQETQHF; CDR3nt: TGTGCCACCAGTGAGTTGGCTACCAGACAAGAGACCCAGCACTTC
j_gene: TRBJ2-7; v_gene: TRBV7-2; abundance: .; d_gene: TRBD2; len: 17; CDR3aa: CASSPRGSGRASYEQYF; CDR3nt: TGTGCCAGCAGCCCTAGGGGCAGCGGGAGGGCCTCCTACGAGCAGTACTTC
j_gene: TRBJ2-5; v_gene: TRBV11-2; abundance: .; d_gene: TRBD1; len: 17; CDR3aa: CASCLGPPGQGWETQYF; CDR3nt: TGTGCCAGCTGCTTAGGCCCCCCGGGACAGGGGTGGGAGACTCAATACTTC
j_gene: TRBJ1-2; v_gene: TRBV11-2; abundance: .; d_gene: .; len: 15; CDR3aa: CAGSLDGMAGRGYTF; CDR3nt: TGTGCCGGCAGCTTAGATGGTATGGCAGGAAGAGGCTACACCTTC
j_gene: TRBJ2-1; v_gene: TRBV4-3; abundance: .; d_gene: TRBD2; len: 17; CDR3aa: CASSPIGGLAGGSEQLF; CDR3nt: TGTGCCAGCAGCCCGATTGGCGGGCTAGCGGGAGGAAGTGAGCAGTTATTC
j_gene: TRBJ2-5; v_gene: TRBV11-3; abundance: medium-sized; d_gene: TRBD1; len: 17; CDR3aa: CASRRWTGWCLQETQYF; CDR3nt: TGTGCCAGCAGGAGGTGGACAGGTTGGTGCCTTCAAGAGACCCAGTACTTC
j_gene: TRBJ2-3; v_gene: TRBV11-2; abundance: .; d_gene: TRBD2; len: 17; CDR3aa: CASSLGGLTYTSTTQYF; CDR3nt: TGTGCCAGCAGCTTAGGGGGACTAACGTACACGTCAACTACGCAGTATTTT
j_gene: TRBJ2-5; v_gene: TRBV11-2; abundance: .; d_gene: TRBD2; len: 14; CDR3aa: CASNPSGGGQTQYF; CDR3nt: TGTGCCAGCAACCCTAGCGGGGGCGGTCAAACCCAGTACTTC
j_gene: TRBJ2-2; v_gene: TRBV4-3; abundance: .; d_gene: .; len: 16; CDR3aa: CAISHGAGALTGELFF; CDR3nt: TGCGCCATCAGCCATGGGGCGGGGGCCCTCACCGGGGAGCTGTTTTTT
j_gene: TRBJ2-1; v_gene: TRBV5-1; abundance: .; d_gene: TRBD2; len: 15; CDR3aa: CASSLTGLAGAEQFF; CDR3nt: TGCGCCAGCAGTTTAACGGGACTAGCGGGAGCTGAGCAGTTCTTC
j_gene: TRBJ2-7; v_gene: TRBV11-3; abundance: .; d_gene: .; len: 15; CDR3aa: CASSTQAGQCYEQYF; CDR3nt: TGTGCCAGCAGCACCCAGGCGGGACAGTGTTACGAGCAGTACTTC
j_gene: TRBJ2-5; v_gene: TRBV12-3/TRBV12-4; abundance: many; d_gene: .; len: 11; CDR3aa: CASSLRKTQYF; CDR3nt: TGTGCCAGCAGTTTGCGAAAGACCCAGTACTTC
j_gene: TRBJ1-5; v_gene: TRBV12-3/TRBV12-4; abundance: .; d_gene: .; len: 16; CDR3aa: CASSRLDAGTDQLQHF; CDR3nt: TGTGCCAGCAGCCGATTAGATGCGGGGACCGATCAGCTCCAACATTTT
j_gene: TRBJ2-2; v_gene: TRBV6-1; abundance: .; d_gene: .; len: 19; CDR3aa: CASSETLPGGAANTGGLFF; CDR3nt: TGTGCCAGCAGTGAAACCCTGCCCGGGGGCGCCGCGAACACCGGGGGGCTGTTTTTC
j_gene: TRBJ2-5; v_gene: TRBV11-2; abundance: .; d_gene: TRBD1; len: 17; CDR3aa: CTSSPPGQGIGKETQYF; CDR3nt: TGTACCAGCAGCCCCCCTGGACAGGGAATTGGGAAAGAGACCCAATACTTC
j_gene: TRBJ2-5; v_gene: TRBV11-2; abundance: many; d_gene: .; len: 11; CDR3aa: CASSPGGTRYF; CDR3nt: TGTGCCAGCAGCCCAGGGGGGACCCGGTACTTC
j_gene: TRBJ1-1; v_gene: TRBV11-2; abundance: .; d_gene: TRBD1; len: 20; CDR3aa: CAGSTRDRGRKRWSNTEAFF; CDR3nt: TGTGCCGGCAGCACTCGGGACAGAGGGCGCAAGAGGTGGAGTAACACTGAAGCTTTCTTT
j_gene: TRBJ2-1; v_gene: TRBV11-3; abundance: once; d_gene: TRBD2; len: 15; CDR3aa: CASSRVAGGRNEQFF; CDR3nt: TGTGCCAGCAGCCGAGTGGCGGGGGGGAGGAATGAGCAGTTCTTC
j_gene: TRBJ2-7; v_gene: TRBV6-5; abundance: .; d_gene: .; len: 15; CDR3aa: CASSCKDSSSCEQNF; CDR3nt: TGTGCCAGCAGTTGCAAGGACAGCAGCTCCTGCGAGCAGAACTTC
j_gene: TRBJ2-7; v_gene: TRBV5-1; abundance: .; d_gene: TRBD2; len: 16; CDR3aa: CASSLGIAGNMVEQYF; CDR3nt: TGCGCTAGCAGCTTGGGAATAGCGGGAAATATGGTCGAGCAGTACTTC
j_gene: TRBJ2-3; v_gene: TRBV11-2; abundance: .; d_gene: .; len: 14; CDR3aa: CTSSLAPFTDTQYF; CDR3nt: TGTACCAGCAGCTTAGCTCCGTTCACAGATACGCAGTATTTT
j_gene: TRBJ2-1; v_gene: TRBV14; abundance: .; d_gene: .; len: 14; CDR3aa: CASSQDAEYNEQFF; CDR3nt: TGTGCCAGTAGCCAAGATGCGGAGTACAATGAGCAGTTCTTC
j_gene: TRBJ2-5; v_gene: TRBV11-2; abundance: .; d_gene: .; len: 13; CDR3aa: CASGLESKGTLNF; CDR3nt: TGTGCCAGCGGCTTAGAATCCAAGGGGACCCTGAACTTC
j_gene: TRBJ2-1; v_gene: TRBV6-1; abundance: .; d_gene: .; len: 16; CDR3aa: CASRGERHDSYNEQFF; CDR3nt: TGTGCCAGCAGGGGAGAGAGACACGACTCCTACAATGAGCAGTTCTTC
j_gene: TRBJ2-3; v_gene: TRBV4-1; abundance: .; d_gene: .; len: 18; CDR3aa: CASSQLGMVAEDSDTQHF; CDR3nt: TGCGCCAGCAGCCAATTAGGCATGGTAGCTGAAGACTCGGATACGCAGCACTTT
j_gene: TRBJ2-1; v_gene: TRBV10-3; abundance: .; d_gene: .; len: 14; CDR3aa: CAISPTVTRNEQFF; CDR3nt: TGCGCCATCAGTCCCACGGTGACCCGGAATGAGCAGTTCTTC
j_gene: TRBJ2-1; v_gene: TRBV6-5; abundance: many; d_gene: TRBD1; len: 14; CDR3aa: CASRGQGGYNEQFF; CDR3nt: TGTGCCAGCAGGGGACAGGGGGGCTACAATGAGCAGTTCTTC
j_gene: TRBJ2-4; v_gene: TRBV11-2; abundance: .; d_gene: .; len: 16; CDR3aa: CASYPVLGLAKNIQNF; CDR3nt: TGTGCCAGCTATCCCGTATTGGGTCTAGCCAAAAACATTCAGAACTTC
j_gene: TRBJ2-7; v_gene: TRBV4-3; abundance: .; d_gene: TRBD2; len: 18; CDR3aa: CTSSQAVTGGHNSYEQYF; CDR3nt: TGCACCAGCAGTCAAGCTGTGACGGGGGGTCACAATAGCTACGAGCAGTACTTC
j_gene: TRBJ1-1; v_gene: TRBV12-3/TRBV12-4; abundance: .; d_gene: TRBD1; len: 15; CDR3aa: CVSSIRDSLLREAFF; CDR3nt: TGTGTTAGTAGTATCCGGGACAGTCTCTTAAGGGAAGCTTTCTTT
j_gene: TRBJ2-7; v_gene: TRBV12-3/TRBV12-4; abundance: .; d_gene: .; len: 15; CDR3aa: CASLQSGTQDYEQYF; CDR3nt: TGTGCCAGCTTACAATCCGGTACACAGGATTACGAGCAGTACTTC
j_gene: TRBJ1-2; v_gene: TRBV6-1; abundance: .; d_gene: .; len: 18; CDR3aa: CASSERLLALRSNYGYTF; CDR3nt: TGTGCCAGCAGTGAACGGTTACTGGCCCTTAGATCTAACTATGGTTACACCTTC
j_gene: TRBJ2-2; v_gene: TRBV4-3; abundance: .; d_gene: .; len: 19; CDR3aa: CASSVLGGGPHSSTGELVF; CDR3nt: TGCGCCAGCAGCGTACTAGGGGGAGGGCCCCATTCGAGCACCGGGGAGCTGGTTTTT
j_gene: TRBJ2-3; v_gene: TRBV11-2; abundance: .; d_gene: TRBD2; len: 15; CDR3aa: CASNPGLAGPDTRYF; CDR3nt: TGTGCCAGCAACCCTGGACTAGCGGGCCCAGATACGCGGTATTTT
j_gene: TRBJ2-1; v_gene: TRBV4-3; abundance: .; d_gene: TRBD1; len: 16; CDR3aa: CASCQDSGTGGNGQFF; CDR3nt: TGCGCCAGCTGCCAAGACTCGGGGACAGGGGGAAATGGGCAGTTCTTC